This TCR beta chain appears in the sequencing data of a study of T cells after yellow fever vaccination. For the study at large: Each low-cell-number fraction was prepared by means of SMART-Seq v4 Ultra Low Input. Findings and limits, study-wide: Just a small share of clonotypes turned up in the CD4 compartment as well as the CD8 compartment. Clones from primary vaccination mostly reappeared after the booster (around 96% CD4, around 90% CD8). Abundant clonotypes from the bulk population could have been carried over as contaminants into FACS-sorted repertoires.

TCRdb analysed the 5' RACE reads with MiXCR anew, one entry per CDR3 protein. The table shows a few hundred thousand distinct CDR3 sequences, with roughly 9% occurring only once. This clonotype has a handful of counts. The target antigen is unknown. V dropped 5 bases and J dropped 3 bases, with 16 bases sitting between them. The CDR3 totals 15 residues. The rearrangement uses TRBV12-3 or TRBV12-4 and TRBJ1-2; possible D gene TRBD1, 5 bases. The TCR sequence derives from a man aged 18 to 30 who received the YFV17D yellow fever vaccine. This material consisted of CD4+ T cells sorted from PBMCs, taken 5 days after the yellow fever booster vaccination. The CDR3 DNA follows: TGTGCCAGCAGTGGGGGAGCAGGCTCTCACTATGGCTACACCTTC. Protein product: CASSGGAGSHYGYTF.